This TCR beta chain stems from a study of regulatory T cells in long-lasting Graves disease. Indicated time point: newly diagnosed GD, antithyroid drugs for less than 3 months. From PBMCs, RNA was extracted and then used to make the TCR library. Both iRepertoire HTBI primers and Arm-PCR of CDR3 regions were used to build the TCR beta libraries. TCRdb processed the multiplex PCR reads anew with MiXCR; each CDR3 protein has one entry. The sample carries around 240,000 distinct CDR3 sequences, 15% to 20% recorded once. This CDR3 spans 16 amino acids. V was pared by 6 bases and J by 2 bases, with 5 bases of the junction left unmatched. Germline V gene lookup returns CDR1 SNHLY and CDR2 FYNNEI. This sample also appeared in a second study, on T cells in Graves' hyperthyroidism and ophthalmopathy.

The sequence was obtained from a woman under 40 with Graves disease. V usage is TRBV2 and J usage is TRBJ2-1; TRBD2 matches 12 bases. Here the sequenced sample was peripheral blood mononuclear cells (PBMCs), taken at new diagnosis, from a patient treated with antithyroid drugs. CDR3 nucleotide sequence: TGTGCCAGCAGCCCATGGACTAGCGGGGCCTACAATGAGCAGTTCTTC. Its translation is CASSPWTSGAYNEQFF.